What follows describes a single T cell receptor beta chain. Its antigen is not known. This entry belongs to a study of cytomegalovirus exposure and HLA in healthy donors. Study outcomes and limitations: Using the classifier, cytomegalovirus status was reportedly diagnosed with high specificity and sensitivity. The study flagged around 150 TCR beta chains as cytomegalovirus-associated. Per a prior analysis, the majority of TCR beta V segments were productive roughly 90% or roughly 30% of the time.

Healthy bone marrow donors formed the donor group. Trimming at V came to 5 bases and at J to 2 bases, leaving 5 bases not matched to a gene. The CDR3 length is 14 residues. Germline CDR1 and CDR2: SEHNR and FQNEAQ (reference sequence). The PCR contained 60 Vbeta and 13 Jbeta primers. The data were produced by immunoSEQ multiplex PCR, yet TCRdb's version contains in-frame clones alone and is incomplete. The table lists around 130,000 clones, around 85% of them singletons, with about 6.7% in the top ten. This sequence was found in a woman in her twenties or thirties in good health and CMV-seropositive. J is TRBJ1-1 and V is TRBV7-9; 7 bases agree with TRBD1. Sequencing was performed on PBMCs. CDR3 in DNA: TGTGCCAGCAGCCTCCGGGACAGAAACACTGAAGCTTTCTTT. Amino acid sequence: CASSLRDRNTEAFF.